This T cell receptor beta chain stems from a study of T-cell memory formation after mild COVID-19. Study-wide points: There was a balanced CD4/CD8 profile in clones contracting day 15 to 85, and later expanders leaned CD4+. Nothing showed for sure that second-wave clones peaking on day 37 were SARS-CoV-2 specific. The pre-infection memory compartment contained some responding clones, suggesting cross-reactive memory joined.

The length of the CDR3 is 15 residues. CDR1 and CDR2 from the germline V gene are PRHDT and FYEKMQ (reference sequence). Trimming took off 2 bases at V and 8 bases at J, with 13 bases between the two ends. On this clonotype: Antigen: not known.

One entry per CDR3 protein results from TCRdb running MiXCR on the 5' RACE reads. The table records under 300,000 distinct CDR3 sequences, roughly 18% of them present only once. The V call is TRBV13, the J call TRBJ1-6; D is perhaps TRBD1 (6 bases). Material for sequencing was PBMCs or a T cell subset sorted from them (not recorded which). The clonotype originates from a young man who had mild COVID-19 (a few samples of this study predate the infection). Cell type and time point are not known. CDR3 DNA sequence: TGTGCCAGCAGCTTACAAACAGGGCCTTATTCACCCCTCCACTTT. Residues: CASSLQTGPYSPLHF. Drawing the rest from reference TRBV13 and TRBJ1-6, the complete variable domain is AAGVIQSPRHLIKEKRETATLKCYPIPRHDTVYWYQQGPGQDPQFLISFYEKMQSDKGSIPDRFSAQQFSDYHSELNMSSLELGDSALYFCASSLQTGPYSPLHFGNGTRLTVT.